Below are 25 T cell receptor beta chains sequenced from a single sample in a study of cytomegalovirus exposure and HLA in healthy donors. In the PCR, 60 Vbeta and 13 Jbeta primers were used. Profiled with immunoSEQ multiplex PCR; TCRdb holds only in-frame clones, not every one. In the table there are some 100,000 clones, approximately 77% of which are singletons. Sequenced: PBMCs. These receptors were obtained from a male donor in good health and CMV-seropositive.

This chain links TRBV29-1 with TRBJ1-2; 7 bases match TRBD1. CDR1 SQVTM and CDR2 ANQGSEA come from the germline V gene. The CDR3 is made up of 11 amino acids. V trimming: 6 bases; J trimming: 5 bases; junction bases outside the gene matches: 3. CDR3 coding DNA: TGCAGCGTCGAGACAGGGTATGGCTACACCTTC. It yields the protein CSVETGYGYTF.

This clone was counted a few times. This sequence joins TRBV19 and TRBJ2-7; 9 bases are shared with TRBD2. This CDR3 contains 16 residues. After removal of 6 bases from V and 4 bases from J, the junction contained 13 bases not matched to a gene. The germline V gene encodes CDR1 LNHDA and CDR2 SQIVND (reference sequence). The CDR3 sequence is CASSFYGLAKEYEQYF. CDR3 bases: TGTGCCAGTAGCTTTTATGGACTAGCGAAAGAGTACGAGCAGTACTTC.

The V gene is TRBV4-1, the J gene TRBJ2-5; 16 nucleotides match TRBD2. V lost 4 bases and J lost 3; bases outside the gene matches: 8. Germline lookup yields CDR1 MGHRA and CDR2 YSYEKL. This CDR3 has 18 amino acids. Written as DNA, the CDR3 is TGCGCCAGCAGCCCGGGGACTAGCGGGGGGGGTTACGAAGAGACCCAGTACTTC. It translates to CASSPGTSGGGYEETQYF.

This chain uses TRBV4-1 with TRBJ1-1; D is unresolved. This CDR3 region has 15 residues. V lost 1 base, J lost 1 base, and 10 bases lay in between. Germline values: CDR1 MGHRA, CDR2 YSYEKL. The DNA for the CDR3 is TGCGCCAGCAGCCAAGTAGATGGGAGGAACACTGAAGCTTTCTTT. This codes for CASSQVDGRNTEAFF.

CDR3 coding DNA: TGTGCCAGCAGTCCCCCTTTGGGCAGGGGTTATGGCTACACCTTC. Amino acid sequence: CASSPPLGRGYGYTF. The genes are TRBV2 and TRBJ1-2, with a possible D match to TRBD1 (6 bases). The V gene lost 5 bases and the J gene lost 5 bases, with 18 bases spanning the gap. The CDR3 loop spans 15 amino acids. Germline lookup yields CDR1 SNHLY and CDR2 FYNNEI.

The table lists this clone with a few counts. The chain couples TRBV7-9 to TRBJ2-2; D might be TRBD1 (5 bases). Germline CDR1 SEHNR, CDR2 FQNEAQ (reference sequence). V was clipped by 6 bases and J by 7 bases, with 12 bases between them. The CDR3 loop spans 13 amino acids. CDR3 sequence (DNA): TGTGCCAGCAGACCGGACAACTTCGGGGAGCTGTTTTTT. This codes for CASRPDNFGELFF.

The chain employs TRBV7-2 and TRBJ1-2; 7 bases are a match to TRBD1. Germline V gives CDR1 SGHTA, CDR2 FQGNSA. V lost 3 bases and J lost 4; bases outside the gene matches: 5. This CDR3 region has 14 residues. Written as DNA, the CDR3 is TGTGCCAGCAGCTTTTTAGACAGGGCCTATGGCTACACCTTC. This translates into CASSFLDRAYGYTF.

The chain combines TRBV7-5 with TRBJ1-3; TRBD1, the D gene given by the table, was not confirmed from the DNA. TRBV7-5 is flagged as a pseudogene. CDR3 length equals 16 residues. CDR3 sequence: CARSFRQGATGNTIYF. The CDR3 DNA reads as TGTGCCAGAAGCTTCCGACAGGGTGCTACTGGAAACACCATATATTTT.

In nucleotides, the CDR3 is TGTGCCAGCAGTAGTGATAAGGGGCAGGCCTACGAGCAGTACTTC. Translating gives CASSSDKGQAYEQYF. The V and J genes are TRBV2 and TRBJ2-7, with a possible D match to TRBD1 (5 bases). The CDR3 loop spans 15 amino acids. With 5 bases removed from V and 2 bases from J, the gap between germline ends came to 16 bases. Germline loops: CDR1 SNHLY, CDR2 FYNNEI.

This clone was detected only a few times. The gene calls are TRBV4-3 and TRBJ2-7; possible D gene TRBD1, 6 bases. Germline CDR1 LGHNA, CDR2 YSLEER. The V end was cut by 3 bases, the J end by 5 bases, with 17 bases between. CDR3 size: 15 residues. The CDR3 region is CASSHAGQGSHEQYF. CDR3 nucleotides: TGCGCCAGCAGCCATGCTGGGCAGGGGAGTCACGAGCAGTACTTC.

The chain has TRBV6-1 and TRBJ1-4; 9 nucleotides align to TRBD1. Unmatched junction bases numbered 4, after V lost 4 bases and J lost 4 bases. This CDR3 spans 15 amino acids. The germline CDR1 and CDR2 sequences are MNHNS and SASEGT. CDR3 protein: CASSGRTGVNEKLFF. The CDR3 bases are TGTGCCAGCAGTGGGAGGACAGGGGTTAATGAAAAACTGTTTTTT.

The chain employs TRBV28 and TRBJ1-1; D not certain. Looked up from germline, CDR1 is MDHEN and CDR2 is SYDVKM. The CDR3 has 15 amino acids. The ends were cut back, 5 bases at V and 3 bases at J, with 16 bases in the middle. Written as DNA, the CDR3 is TGTGCCAGCAGTATCAGCGCTCAAAGGCACACTGAAGCTTTCTTT. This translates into CASSISAQRHTEAFF.

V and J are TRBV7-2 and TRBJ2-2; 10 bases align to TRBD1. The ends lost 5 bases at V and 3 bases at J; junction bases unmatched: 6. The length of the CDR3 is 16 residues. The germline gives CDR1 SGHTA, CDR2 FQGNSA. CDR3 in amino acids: CASSLRQGADTGELFF. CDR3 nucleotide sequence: TGTGCCAGCAGCCTACGACAGGGGGCAGACACCGGGGAGCTGTTTTTT.

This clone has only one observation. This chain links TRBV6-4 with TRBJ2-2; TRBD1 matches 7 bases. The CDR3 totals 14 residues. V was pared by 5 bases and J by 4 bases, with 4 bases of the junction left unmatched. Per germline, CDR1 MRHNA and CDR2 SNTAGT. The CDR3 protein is CASSKGQFTGELFF. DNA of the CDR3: TGTGCCAGCAGTAAGGGACAGTTCACCGGGGAGCTGTTTTTT.

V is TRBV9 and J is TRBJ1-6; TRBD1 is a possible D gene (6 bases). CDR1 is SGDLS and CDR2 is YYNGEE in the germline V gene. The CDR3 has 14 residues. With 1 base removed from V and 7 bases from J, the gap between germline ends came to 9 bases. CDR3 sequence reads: CASSVRQGNSPLHF. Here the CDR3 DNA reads TGTGCCAGCAGCGTACGTCAGGGGAATTCACCCCTCCACTTT.

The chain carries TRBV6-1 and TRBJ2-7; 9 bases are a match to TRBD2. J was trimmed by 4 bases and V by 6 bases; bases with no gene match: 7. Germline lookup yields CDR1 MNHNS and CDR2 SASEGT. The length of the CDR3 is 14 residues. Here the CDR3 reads CASRREGATYEQYF. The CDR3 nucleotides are TGTGCCAGCAGGCGGGAGGGGGCTACATACGAGCAGTACTTC.

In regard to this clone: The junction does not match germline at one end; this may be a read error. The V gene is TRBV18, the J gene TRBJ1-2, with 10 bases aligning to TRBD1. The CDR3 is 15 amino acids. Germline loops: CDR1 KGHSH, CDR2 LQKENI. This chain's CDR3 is CASSPKGTGDYGYPF. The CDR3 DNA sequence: TGTGCCAGCTCACCGAAGGGGACAGGGGACTATGGCTACCCCTTC.

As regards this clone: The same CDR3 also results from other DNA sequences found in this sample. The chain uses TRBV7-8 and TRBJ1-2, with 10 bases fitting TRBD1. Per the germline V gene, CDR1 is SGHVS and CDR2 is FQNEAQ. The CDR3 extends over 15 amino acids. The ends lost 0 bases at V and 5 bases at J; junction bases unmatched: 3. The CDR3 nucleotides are TGTGCCAGCAGCTTAGCCGACAGGGGGCTGTATGGCTACACCTTC. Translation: CASSLADRGLYGYTF.

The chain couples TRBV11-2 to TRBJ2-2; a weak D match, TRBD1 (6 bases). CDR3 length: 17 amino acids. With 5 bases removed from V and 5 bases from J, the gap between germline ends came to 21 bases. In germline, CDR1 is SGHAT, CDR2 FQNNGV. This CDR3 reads CASSPRGPQTLTGELFF. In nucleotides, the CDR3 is TGTGCCAGCAGCCCCAGGGGCCCACAGACTCTTACCGGGGAGCTGTTTTTT.

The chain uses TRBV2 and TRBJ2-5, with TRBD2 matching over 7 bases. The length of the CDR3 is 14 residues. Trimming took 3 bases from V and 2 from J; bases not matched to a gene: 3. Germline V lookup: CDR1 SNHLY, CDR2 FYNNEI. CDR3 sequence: CASSDGRGQETQYF. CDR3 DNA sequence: TGTGCCAGCAGTGATGGGCGGGGGCAAGAGACCCAGTACTTC.

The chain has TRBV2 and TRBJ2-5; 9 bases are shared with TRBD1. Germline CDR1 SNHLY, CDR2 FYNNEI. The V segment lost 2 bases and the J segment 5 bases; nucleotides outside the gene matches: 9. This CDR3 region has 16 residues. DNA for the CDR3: TGTGCCAGCAGTGAATCCACAGGGGGCGCGTGGGAGACCCAGTACTTC. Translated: CASSESTGGAWETQYF.

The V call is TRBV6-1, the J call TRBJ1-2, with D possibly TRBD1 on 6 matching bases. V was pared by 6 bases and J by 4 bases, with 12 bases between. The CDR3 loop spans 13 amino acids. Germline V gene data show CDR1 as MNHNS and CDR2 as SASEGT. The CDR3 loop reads CASSYRARYGYTF. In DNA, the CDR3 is TGTGCCAGCAGCTACAGGGCTCGCTATGGCTACACCTTC.

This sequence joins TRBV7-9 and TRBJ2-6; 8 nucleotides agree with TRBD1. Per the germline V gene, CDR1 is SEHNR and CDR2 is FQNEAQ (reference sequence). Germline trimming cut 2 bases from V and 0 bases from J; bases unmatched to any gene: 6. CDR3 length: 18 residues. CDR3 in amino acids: CASSLSTGDLSGANVLTF. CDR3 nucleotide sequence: TGTGCCAGCAGCTTATCGACAGGGGACCTCTCTGGGGCCAACGTCCTGACTTTC.

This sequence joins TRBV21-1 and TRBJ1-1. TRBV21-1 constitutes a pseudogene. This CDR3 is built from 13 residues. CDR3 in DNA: TGTGCCAGCAGCAAAGCGAGCGCAGATGAAGCTTTCTTT. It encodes CASSKASADEAFF.

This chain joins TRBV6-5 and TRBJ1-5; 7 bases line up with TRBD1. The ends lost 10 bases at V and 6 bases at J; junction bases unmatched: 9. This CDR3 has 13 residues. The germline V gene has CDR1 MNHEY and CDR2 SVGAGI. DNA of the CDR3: TGTGCCACCCGAACAGGGGCGGCTCAGCCCCAGCATTTT. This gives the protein CATRTGAAQPQHF.